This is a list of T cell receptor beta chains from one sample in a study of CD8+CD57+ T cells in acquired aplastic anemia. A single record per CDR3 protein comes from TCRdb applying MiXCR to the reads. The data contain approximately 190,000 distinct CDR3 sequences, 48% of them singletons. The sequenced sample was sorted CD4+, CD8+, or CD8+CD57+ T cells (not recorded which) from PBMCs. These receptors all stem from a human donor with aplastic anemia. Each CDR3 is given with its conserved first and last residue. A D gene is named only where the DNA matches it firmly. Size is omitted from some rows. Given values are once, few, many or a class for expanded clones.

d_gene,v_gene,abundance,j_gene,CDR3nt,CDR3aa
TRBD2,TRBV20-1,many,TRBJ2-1,TGCAGTGCTATTATCGGACTAGGATACAATGAGCAGTTCTTC,CSAIIGLGYNEQFF
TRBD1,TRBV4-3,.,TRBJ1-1,TGCGCCAGCAGCCACAAAAGCGGGACAGGGGGCAACACTGAAGCTTTCTTT,CASSHKSGTGGNTEAFF
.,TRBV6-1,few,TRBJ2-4,TGTGCCAGCAGCCCCAATCGAAACATTCAGTACTTC,CASSPNRNIQYF
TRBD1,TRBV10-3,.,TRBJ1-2,TGTGCCATCAGCCGGACAGGGTATGGCTACACCTTC,CAISRTGYGYTF
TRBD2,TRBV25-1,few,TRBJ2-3,TGTGCCAGCAGTGAATGGAATAGCGGGGGCCTCGATACGCAGTATTTT,CASSEWNSGGLDTQYF
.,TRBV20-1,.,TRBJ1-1,TGCAGTGCTAGACCGGGATCCCGTCGGCCTGAAGCTTTCTTT,CSARPGSRRPEAFF
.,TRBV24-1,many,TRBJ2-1,TGTGCCACCAGTGATCCCCTCGCAAGAGGGAAGTCCTACAATGAGCAGTTCTTC,CATSDPLARGKSYNEQFF
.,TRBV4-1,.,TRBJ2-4,TGCGCCAGCAGCCAAGATAACAGGGATTTTCAGTACTTC,CASSQDNRDFQYF
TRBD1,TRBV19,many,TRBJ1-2,TGTGCCAGTAGTATAACCCGACGGACAGGGGGCCTAGAGAAGGGCTACACCTTC,CASSITRRTGGLEKGYTF
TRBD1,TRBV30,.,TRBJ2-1,TGTGCCTGGAGTGCGATTGACAGGGGTAGGTTCTTC,CAWSAIDRGRFF
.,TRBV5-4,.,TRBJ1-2,TGTGCCAGCAGCTTGGTTGGTGCAGGGGAGACGGGCTACACCTTC,CASSLVGAGETGYTF
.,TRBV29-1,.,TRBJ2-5,TGCAGCGTTCCTATCATTGGGACAAGGGAGACCCAGTACTTC,CSVPIIGTRETQYF
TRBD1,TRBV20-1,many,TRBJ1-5,TGCAGTGCTAGACGCCAGGGGGCGAAGCCCCAGCATTTT,CSARRQGAKPQHF
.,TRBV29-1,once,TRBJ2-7,TGCAGCGTCCAACCCATAAGAGGGTCCTACGAGCAGTACTTC,CSVQPIRGSYEQYF
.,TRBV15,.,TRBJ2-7,TGTGCCACCAGCAGAGATCAGGAGTCCTACGAGCAGTACTTC,CATSRDQESYEQYF
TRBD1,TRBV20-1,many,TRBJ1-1,TGCAGTGCTAGACGACAGGGGATTGGTATGGCTTTCTTT,CSARRQGIGMAFF
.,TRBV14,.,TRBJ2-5,TGTGCCAGCAGCCCCGGCCAGACCCAGTACTTC,CASSPGQTQYF
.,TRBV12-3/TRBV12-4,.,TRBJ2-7,TGTGCCAGCAGTTTACAGGGGGGACACGAGCAGTACTTC,CASSLQGGHEQYF
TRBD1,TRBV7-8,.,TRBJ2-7,TGTGCCAGCAGCCAAGCGACAGGGGGGCACGAGCAGTACTTC,CASSQATGGHEQYF
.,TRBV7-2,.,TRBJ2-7,TGTGCCAGCAGCTCAACGAACCTCTACGAGCAGTACTTC,CASSSTNLYEQYF
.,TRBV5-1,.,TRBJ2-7,TGCGCCAGCAGCCCTCCGGCCATCTACGAGCAGTACTTC,CASSPPAIYEQYF
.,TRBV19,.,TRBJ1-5,TGTGCCAGTAGTATTGTCCCAGGGTCGAATCAGCCCCAGCATTTT,CASSIVPGSNQPQHF
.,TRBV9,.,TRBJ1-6,TGTGCCAGCAGCGCCGCCGCGACAGGTTTTAATTCACCCCTCCACTTT,CASSAAATGFNSPLHF
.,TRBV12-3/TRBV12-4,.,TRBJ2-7,TGTGCCAGCAGGGCCGTCTCGAACGAGCAGTACTTC,CASRAVSNEQYF
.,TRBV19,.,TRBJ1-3,TGTGCTAGAGATCCGTCCTCTGGAAACACCATATATTTT,CARDPSSGNTIYF
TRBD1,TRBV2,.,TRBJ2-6,TGTGCCAGCACTCGACAGGGGCCACCCTCTGGGGCCAACGTCCTGACTTTC,CASTRQGPPSGANVLTF
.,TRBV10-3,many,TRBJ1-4,TGTGCCATCAGCAGCAGGGATGAAAAACTGTTTTTT,CAISSRDEKLFF
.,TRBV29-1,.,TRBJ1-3,TGCAGCGCTCTGCTAAGGGGGATCTCTGGAAACACCATATATTTT,CSALLRGISGNTIYF
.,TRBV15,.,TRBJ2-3,TGTGCCACCAGCAAGGATCTCGTTGATACGCAGTATTTT,CATSKDLVDTQYF
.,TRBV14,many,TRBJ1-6,TGTGCCAGCAGCCAAGAGGGGGTAACCCTCCACTTT,CASSQEGVTLHF
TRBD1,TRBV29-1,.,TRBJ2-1,TGCAGCGTTGAGGGACAGGCTTACAATGAGCAGTTCTTC,CSVEGQAYNEQFF
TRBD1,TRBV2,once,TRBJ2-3,TGTGCCGGCTCAGTGGAGACAGGGGGGGATACGCAGTATTTT,CAGSVETGGDTQYF
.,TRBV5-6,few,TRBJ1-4,TGTGCCAGCAGCTTGGCCGAGGGGGAAAAACTGTTTTTT,CASSLAEGEKLFF
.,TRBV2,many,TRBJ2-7,TGTGCCAGCAAGCAACGATTCGACGAGCAGTACTTC,CASKQRFDEQYF
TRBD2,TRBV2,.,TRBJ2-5,TGTGCCAGCAGTGTGGCGGGGGGCCAAGAGACCCAGTACTTC,CASSVAGGQETQYF
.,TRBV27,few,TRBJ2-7,TGTGCCAGCACCCGCACGTGGACCGATAGCTCCTACGAGCAGTACTTC,CASTRTWTDSSYEQYF
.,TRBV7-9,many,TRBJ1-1,TGTGCCAGCAGCAGAACTCCCGCGGCGATCACTGAAGCTTTCTTT,CASSRTPAAITEAFF
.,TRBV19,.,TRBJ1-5,TGTGCCAGTAGAAGGATCGCGAGCAATCAGCCCCAGCATTTT,CASRRIASNQPQHF
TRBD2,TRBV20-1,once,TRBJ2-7,TGCAGTGCTAGGGGGGCGGGAGGGCGCGAGCAGCACTTC,CSARGAGGREQHF
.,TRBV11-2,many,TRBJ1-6,TGTGCCAGCAGCCCTAATGGGGTTTCCCTCCACTTT,CASSPNGVSLHF
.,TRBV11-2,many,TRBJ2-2,TGTGCCACACGGGGAACGATCCGCACCGGGGAGCTGTTTTTT,CATRGTIRTGELFF
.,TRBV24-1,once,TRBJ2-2,TGTGCCACCAGTTCTGGGTTTGGAACCGGGGAGCTGTTTTTT,CATSSGFGTGELFF
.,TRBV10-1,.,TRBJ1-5,TGCGCCAGCAGTTTCGACGGAGGGCTTCGTAGCAATCAGCCCCAGCATTTT,CASSFDGGLRSNQPQHF
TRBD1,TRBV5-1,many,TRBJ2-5,TGCGCCAGCAGCCAGGGGACAGGGCAAGAGACCCAGTACTTC,CASSQGTGQETQYF
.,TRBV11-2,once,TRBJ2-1,TGTGCCAGTCCGGAGGGTCGATGGTCCTACAATGAGCAGTTCTTC,CASPEGRWSYNEQFF
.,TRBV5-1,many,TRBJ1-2,TGCGCCAGCAGCTTGGTTGGGTCCGTGGGGTATGGCTACACCTTC,CASSLVGSVGYGYTF
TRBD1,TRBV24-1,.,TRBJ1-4,TGTGCCACCAGTGACCAGGACAGGGGCCTTAATGAAAAACTGTTTTTT,CATSDQDRGLNEKLFF
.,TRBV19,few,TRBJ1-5,TGTGCCAGTACACAGGGAGGCCAGCCCCAGCATTTT,CASTQGGQPQHF
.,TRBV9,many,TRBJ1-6,TGTGCCAGTAAGTACCCGATTAGGCAGAATAATTCACCCCTCCACTTT,CASKYPIRQNNSPLHF
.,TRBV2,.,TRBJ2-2,TGTGCCAGCAGACGTCAGCTAGCGACGGGGGAGCTGTTTTTT,CASRRQLATGELFF
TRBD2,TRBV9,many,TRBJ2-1,TGTGCCAGCAGCGTAGGGTTTAGCGGGAGTCCCCCTTCTGTGGATGAGCAGTTCTTC,CASSVGFSGSPPSVDEQFF
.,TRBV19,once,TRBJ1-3,TGTGCCAGTACTTACAGCGACTCTGGAAACACCATATATTTT,CASTYSDSGNTIYF
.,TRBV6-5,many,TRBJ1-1,TGTGCCAGCAGTTACTGGGCTTCGATGAACACTGAAGCTTTCTTT,CASSYWASMNTEAFF